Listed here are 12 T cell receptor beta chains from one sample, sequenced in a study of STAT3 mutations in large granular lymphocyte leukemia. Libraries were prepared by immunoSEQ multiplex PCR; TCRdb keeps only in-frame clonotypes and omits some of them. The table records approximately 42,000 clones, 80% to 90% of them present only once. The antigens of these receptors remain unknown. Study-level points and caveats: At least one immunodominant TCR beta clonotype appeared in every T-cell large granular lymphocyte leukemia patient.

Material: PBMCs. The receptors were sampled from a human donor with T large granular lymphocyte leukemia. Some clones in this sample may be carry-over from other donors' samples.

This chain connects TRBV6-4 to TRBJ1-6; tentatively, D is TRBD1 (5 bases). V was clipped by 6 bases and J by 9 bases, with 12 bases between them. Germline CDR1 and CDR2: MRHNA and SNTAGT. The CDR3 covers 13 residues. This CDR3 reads CASRGDNLSPLHF. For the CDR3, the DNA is TGTGCCAGCAGAGGGGATAACCTTTCACCCCTCCACTTT.

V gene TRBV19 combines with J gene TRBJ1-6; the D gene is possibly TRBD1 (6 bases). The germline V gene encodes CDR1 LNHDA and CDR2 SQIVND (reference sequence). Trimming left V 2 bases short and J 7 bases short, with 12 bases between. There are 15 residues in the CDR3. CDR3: CASSIWQGTNSPLHF. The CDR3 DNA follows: TGTGCCAGTAGTATATGGCAGGGGACGAATTCACCCCTCCACTTT.

Here the CDR3 reads CASSLGRKAFF. CDR3 nucleotides: TGCGCCAGCAGCTTGGGTAGGAAAGCTTTCTTT. This chain uses TRBV5-1 with TRBJ1-1; D gene ambiguous. Germline assignment: CDR1 SGHRS and CDR2 YFSETQ. The V end was cut by 0 bases, the J end by 9 bases, with 6 bases between. The CDR3 runs 11 residues.

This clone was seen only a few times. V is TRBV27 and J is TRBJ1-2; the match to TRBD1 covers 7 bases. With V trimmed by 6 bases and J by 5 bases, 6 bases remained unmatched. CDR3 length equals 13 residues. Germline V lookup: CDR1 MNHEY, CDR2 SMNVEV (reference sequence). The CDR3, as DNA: TGTGCCAGCAGGCCTCAGGGGGAGTATGGCTACACCTTC. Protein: CASRPQGEYGYTF.

CDR3 residues: CASIGGGGGYEQYF. The CDR3 DNA reads as TGTGCCAGCATCGGAGGGGGAGGCGGTTACGAGCAGTACTTC. The chain carries TRBV6-1 and TRBJ2-7, with D perhaps being TRBD1 or TRBD2 (6 bases each). V gave up 7 bases and J gave up 4 bases, with 17 bases separating them. CDR3 length equals 14 residues. Germline CDR1 and CDR2: MNHNS and SASEGT.

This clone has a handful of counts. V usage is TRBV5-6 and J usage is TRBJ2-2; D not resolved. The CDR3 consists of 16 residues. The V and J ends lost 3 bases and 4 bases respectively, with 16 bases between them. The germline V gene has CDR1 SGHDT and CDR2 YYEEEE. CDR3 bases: TGTGCCAGCAGCTCATGGGGTGGGCAGCTCACCGGGGAGCTGTTTTTT. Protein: CASSSWGGQLTGELFF.

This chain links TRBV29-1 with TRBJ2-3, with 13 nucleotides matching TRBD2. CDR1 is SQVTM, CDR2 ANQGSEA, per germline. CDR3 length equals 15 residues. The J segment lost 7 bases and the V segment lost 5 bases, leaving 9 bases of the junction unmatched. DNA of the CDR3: TGCAGCGTTTCGACTAGCGGGGGGTCGGGGCATACGCAGTATTTT. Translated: CSVSTSGGSGHTQYF.

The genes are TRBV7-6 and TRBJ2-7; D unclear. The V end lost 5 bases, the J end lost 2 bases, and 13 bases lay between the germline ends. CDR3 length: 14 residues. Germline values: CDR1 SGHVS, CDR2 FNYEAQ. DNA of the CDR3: TGTGCCAGCAGCCCTAACGGGCCGACCTACGAGCAGTACTTC. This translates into CASSPNGPTYEQYF. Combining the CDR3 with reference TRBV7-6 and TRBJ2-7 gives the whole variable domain GAGVSQSPRYKVTKRGQDVALRCDPISGHVSLYWYRQALGQGPEFLTYFNYEAQQDKSGLPNDRFSAERPEGSISTLTIQRTEQRDSAMYRCASSPNGPTYEQYFGPGTRLTVT.

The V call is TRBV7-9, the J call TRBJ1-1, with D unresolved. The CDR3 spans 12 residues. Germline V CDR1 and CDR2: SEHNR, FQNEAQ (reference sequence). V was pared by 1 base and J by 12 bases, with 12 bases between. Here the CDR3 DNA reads TGTGCCAGCAGCTTAGGAGCGGGGATATCTTTCTTT. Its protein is CASSLGAGISFF.

CDR3 loop: CASSPEATVTTGELFF. In nucleotides, the CDR3 is TGTGCCAGCAGCCCCGAGGCAACAGTAACCACCGGGGAGCTGTTTTTT. This chain joins TRBV27 and TRBJ2-2; unclear D gene. CDR1 is MNHEY and CDR2 is SMNVEV in the germline V gene (reference sequence). The CDR3 loop spans 16 amino acids. Trimming removed 6 bases at V and 4 bases at J, with 18 bases between.

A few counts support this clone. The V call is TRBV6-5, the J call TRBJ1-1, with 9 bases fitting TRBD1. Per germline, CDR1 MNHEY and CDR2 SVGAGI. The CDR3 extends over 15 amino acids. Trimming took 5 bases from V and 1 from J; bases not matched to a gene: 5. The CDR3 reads CASSPQGAKNTEAFF. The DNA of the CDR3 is TGTGCCAGCAGTCCACAGGGGGCTAAGAACACTGAAGCTTTCTTT.

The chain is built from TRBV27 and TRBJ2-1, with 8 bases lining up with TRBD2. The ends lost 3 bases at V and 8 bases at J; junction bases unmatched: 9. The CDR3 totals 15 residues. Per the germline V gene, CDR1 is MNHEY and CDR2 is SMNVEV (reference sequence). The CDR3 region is CASSFQAGAGYEQFF. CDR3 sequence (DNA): TGTGCCAGCAGTTTCCAAGCGGGGGCGGGATATGAGCAGTTCTTC.